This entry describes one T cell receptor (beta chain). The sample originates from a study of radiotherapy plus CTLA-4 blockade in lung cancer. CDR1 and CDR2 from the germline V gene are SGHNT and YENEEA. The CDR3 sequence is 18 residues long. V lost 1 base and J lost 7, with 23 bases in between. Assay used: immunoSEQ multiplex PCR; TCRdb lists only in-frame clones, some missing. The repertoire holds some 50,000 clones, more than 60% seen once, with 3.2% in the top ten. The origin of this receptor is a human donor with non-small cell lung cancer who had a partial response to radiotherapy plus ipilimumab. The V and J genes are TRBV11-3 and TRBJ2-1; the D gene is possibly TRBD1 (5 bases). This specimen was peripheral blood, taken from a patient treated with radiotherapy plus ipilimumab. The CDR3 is CASSLGLRNMAGSNEQFF. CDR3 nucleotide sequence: TGTGCCAGCAGCTTAGGTTTAAGGAATATGGCAGGGTCAAATGAGCAGTTCTTC.